Below are 11 T cell receptor beta chains sequenced from a single sample in a study of blood T cell repertoires in COVID-19. Libraries were prepared by immunoSEQ multiplex PCR; TCRdb keeps only in-frame clonotypes and omits some of them. Among around 56,000 clones listed, 65% to 90% were seen once. Sequenced material: peripheral blood. These receptors were taken from a woman older than 75 with active or convalescent COVID-19.

The genes are TRBV3-1 (or the pseudogene TRBV3-2) and TRBJ1-2; 9 bases are shared with TRBD1. Germline-derived CDR1 and CDR2 are LGHDT and YNNKEL (reference sequence). CDR3 length: 15 amino acids. The junction had 7 bases not matched to a gene; V was cut back by 1 base and J by 7 bases. The CDR3 is CASSQANRGRGGYTF. The CDR3 DNA reads TGTGCCAGCAGCCAAGCAAACAGGGGGCGGGGTGGCTACACCTTC.

The chain carries TRBV3-1 (or the pseudogene TRBV3-2) and TRBJ1-1; the D gene is possibly TRBD1 (5 bases). The CDR3 loop spans 13 amino acids. The germline V gene has CDR1 LGHDT and CDR2 YNNKEL (reference sequence). The V end lost 0 bases, the J end lost 8 bases, and 10 bases lay between the germline ends. The CDR3 here is CASSQDEGREAFF. Written as DNA, the CDR3 is TGTGCCAGCAGCCAAGATGAGGGGAGGGAAGCTTTCTTT.

The genes are TRBV11-2 and TRBJ1-2; no reliable D call. Germline V lookup: CDR1 SGHAT, CDR2 FQNNGV. The V gene lost 0 bases and the J gene lost 4 bases, with 9 bases spanning the gap. The CDR3 totals 14 residues. This CDR3 reads CASSLDLEPYGYTF. As DNA, the CDR3 is TGTGCCAGCAGCTTAGATTTGGAGCCCTATGGCTACACCTTC.

The V gene is TRBV6-6, the J gene TRBJ1-2; D uncertain. The CDR3 has 11 residues. The germline V and J ends were trimmed by 7 bases and 7 bases, with 10 bases remaining between them. Per the germline V gene, CDR1 is MNHNY and CDR2 is SVGAGI (reference sequence). DNA of the CDR3: TGTGCCAGCATTAGTATCGGTGGCTACACCTTC. It codes for CASISIGGYTF.

The chain has TRBV25-1 and TRBJ2-3; TRBD1 agrees at 7 bases. Looked up from germline, CDR1 is MGHDK and CDR2 is SYGVNS. The CDR3 is made up of 15 amino acids. The V segment lost 5 bases and the J segment 5 bases; nucleotides outside the gene matches: 10. The CDR3 protein is CASSPQTGTGDTQYF. The CDR3 DNA sequence: TGTGCCAGCAGTCCTCAGACAGGGACGGGAGATACGCAGTATTTT.

The chain is built from TRBV3-1 (or the pseudogene TRBV3-2) and TRBJ1-5; possible D gene TRBD1, 6 bases. The germline V gene encodes CDR1 LGHDT and CDR2 YNNKEL (reference sequence). V dropped 4 bases and J dropped 2 bases, with 21 bases sitting between them. There are 18 residues in the CDR3. The CDR3 DNA reads TGTGCCAGCAGCCCCGGGACACCTCATAGCTTAGGCAATCAGCCCCAGCATTTT. It encodes CASSPGTPHSLGNQPQHF.

About this clone itself: Other nucleotide sequences from this sample produce the same CDR3. The chain recombines TRBV18 with TRBJ1-1; D is undetermined. Germline V gene data show CDR1 as KGHSH and CDR2 as LQKENI. V was trimmed by 3 bases and J by 1 base, leaving 9 bases between them. The CDR3 loop spans 14 amino acids. This CDR3 reads CASSPRQENTEAFF. The CDR3 DNA reads as TGTGCCAGCTCACCCAGGCAGGAGAACACTGAAGCTTTCTTT.

The chain couples TRBV25-1 to TRBJ1-2; tentatively, D is TRBD1 (6 bases). The V end lost 5 bases, the J end lost 7 bases, and 14 bases lay between the germline ends. Per the germline V gene, CDR1 is MGHDK and CDR2 is SYGVNS. This CDR3 is 13 amino acids long. The CDR3 spells CASSWEGGSGYTF. CDR3 coding DNA: TGTGCCAGCAGTTGGGAGGGGGGCTCTGGCTACACCTTC.

The rearrangement links TRBV27 to TRBJ1-1; 8 positions agree with TRBD1. The germline V gene encodes CDR1 MNHEY and CDR2 SMNVEV (reference sequence). Losses at the gene ends were 6 bases for V and 4 bases for J; bases not matched to a gene: 10. CDR3 length equals 15 residues. The CDR3 DNA sequence: TGTGCCAGCAGGACTCAGGGGGCGCGGGGCACTGAAGCTTTCTTT. This encodes CASRTQGARGTEAFF.

The count of this clone is one. This chain links TRBV4-1 with TRBJ1-4, with TRBD1 matching over 7 bases. After removal of 6 bases from V and 0 bases from J, the junction contained 4 bases not matched to a gene. The CDR3 is 15 residues long. Germline loops: CDR1 MGHRA, CDR2 YSYEKL. CDR3: CASRIQGATNEKLFF. The CDR3 nucleotides read TGCGCCAGCAGAATTCAGGGGGCAACTAATGAAAAACTGTTTTTT.

The V and J genes are TRBV6-2 or TRBV6-3 and TRBJ2-3, with 10 bases aligning to TRBD1. The junction had 8 bases not matched to a gene; V was cut back by 5 bases and J by 6 bases. CDR1 is MNHEY and CDR2 is SVGEGT in the germline V gene. The CDR3 loop spans 15 amino acids. The CDR3, as DNA: TGTGCCAGCAGTACGCCGGGACAGGGGTGGGATACGCAGTATTTT. Protein sequence: CASSTPGQGWDTQYF.